This T cell receptor beta chain was sequenced during a study of T cells in Graves' hyperthyroidism and ophthalmopathy. Amplified regions were TCR beta CDR3 sequences from RNA transcripts. HTBI primers drove first-round RT-PCR of the TCR CDR3. TCRdb called the multiplex PCR reads again in MiXCR, with one record for every CDR3 protein. The sample contains about 610,000 distinct CDR3 sequences, about 16% of which appear only once. V lost 2 bases to trimming and J lost 5 bases, with 13 bases between them. This CDR3 has 15 residues. Germline CDR1 is SGHAT and CDR2 is FQNNGV. The sequence came from a middle-aged woman with Graves' ophthalmopathy. The sequenced sample consisted of blood. The chain joins TRBV11-2 to TRBJ2-1, with D possibly TRBD1 on 5 matching bases. CDR3 in amino acids: CASSLLGQYDNEQFF. CDR3 coding DNA: TGTGCCAGCAGCTTACTGGGGCAGTATGACAATGAGCAGTTCTTC.